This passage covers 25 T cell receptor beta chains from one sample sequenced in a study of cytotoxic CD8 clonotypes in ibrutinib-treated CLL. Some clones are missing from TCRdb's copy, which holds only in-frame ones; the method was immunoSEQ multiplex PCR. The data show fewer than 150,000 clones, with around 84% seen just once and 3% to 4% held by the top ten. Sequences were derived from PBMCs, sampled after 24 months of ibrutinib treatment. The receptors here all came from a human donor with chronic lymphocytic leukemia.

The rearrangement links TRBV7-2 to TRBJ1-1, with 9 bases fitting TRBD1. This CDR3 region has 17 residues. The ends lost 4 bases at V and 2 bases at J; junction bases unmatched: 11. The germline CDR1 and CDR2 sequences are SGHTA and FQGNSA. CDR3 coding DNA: TGTGCCAGCAGCTCTCCCGGGACAGGGCGGTTTAACACTGAAGCTTTCTTT. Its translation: CASSSPGTGRFNTEAFF.

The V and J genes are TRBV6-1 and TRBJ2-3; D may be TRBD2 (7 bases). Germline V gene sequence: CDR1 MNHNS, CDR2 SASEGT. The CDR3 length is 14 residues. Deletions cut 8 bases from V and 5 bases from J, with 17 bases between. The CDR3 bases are TGTGCCAGCCGGCACCCGGGGGGCCTAGATACGCAGTATTTT. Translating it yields CASRHPGGLDTQYF.

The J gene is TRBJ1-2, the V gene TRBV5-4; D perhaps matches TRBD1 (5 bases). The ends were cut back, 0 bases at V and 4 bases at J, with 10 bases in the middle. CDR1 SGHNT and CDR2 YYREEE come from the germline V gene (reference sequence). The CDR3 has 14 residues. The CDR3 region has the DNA TGTGCCAGCAGCTTGGTCGGGGCAGGCTATGGCTACACCTTC. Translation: CASSLVGAGYGYTF.

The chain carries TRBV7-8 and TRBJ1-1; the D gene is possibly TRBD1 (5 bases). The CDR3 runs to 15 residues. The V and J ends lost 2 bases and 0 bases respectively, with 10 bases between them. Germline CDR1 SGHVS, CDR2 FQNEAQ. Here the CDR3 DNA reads TGTGCCAGCAGCTTATCAGGGCAGGTGAACACTGAAGCTTTCTTT. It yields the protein CASSLSGQVNTEAFF.

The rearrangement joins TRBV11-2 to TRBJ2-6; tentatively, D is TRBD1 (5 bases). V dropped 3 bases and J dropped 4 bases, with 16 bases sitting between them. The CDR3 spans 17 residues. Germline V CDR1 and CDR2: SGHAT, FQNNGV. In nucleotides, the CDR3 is TGTGCCAGCAGCTTGGGTCCCAGGGTTGGAGGGGCCAACGTCCTGACTTTC. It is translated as CASSLGPRVGGANVLTF.

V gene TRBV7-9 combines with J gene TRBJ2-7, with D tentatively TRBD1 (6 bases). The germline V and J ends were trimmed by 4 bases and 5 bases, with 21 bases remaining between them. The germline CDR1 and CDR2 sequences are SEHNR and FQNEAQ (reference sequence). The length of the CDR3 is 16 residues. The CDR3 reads CASSYWGPEPPNEQYF. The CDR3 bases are TGTGCCAGCAGCTACTGGGGGCCAGAGCCTCCCAACGAGCAGTACTTC.

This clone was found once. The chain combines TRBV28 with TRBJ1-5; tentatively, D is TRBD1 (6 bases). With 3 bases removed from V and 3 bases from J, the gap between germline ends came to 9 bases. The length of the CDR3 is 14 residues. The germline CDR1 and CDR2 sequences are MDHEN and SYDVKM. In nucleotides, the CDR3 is TGTGCCAGCAGTTTGGACAGCAACAATCAGCCCCAGCATTTT. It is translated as CASSLDSNNQPQHF.

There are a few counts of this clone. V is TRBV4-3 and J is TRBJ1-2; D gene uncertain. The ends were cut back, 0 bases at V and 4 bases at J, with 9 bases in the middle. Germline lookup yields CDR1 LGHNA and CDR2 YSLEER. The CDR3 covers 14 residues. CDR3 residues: CASSQEDGLYGYTF. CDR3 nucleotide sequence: TGCGCCAGCAGCCAAGAGGACGGACTCTATGGCTACACCTTC.

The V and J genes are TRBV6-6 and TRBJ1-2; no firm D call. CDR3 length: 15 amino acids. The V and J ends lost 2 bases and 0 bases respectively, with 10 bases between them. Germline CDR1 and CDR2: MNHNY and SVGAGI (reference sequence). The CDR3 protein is CASSYPPPANYGYTF. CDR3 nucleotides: TGTGCCAGCAGTTACCCCCCGCCAGCTAACTATGGCTACACCTTC.

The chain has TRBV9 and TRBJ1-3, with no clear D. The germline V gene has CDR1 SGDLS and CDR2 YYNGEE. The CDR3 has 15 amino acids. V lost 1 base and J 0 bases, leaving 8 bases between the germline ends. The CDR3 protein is CASSVTPNSGNTIYF. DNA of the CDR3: TGTGCCAGCAGCGTAACTCCAAACTCTGGAAACACCATATATTTT.

CDR3 nucleotides: TGTGCCAGCTCACCGACTAGCGGGGCCACAGATACGCAGTATTTT. Its protein is CASSPTSGATDTQYF. The chain uses TRBV18 and TRBJ2-3; TRBD2 matches 11 bases. Germline CDR1 and CDR2: KGHSH and LQKENI. CDR3 length: 15 amino acids. Losses at the gene ends were 3 bases for V and 2 bases for J; bases not matched to a gene: 1.

The CDR3 spells CASSRRGNTIYF. CDR3 bases: TGTGCCAGCAGCCGACGGGGAAACACCATATATTTT. V usage is TRBV7-9 and J usage is TRBJ1-3; D uncertain. This CDR3 contains 12 residues. V was cut by 5 bases and J by 4 bases, with 6 bases left in between. CDR1 is SEHNR and CDR2 is FQNEAQ in the germline V gene (reference sequence).

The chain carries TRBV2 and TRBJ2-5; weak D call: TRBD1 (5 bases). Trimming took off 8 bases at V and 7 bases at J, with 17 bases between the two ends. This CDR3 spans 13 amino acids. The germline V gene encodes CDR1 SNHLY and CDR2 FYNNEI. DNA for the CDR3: TGTGCCAGCGTCCAACAGGCCCCAGGGACCCAGTACTTC. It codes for CASVQQAPGTQYF.

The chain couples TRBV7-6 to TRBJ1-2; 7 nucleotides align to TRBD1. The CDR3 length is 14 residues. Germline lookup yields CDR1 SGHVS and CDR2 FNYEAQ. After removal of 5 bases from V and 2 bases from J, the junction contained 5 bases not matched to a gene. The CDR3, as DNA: TGTGCCAGCAGCCCTGGACAGGACAACTATGGCTACACCTTC. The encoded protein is CASSPGQDNYGYTF. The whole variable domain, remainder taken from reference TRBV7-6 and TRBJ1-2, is GAGVSQSPRYKVTKRGQDVALRCDPISGHVSLYWYRQALGQGPEFLTYFNYEAQQDKSGLPNDRFSAERPEGSISTLTIQRTEQRDSAMYRCASSPGQDNYGYTFGSGTRLTVV.

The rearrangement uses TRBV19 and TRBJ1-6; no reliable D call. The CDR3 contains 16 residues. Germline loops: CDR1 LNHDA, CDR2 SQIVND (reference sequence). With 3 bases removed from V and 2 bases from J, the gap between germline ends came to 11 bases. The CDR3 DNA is TGTGCCAGTAGTATGGTTGGACCCCCCTATAATTCACCCCTCCACTTT. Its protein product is CASSMVGPPYNSPLHF.

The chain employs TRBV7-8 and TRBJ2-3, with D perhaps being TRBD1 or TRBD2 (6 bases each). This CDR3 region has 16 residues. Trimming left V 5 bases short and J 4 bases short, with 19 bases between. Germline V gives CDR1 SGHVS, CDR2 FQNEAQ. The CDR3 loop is CASSPEGGGYADTQYF. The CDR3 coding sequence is TGTGCCAGCAGCCCTGAGGGGGGTGGGTACGCAGATACGCAGTATTTT. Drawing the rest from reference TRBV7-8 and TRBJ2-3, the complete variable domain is GAGVSQSPRYKVAKRGQDVALRCDPISGHVSLFWYQQALGQGPEFLTYFQNEAQLDKSGLPSDRFFAERPEGSVSTLKIQRTQQEDSAVYLCASSPEGGGYADTQYFGPGTRLTVL.

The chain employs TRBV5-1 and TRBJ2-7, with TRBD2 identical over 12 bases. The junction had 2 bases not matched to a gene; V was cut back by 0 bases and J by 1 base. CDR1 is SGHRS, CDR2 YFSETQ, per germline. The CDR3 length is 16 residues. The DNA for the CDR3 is TGCGCCAGCAGCTTGGCTAGCGGGGGGGCATCCTACGAGCAGTACTTC. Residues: CASSLASGGASYEQYF.

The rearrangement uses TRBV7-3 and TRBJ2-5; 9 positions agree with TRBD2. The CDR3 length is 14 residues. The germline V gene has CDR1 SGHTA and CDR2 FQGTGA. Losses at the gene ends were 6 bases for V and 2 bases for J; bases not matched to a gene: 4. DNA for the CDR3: TGTGCCAGCAGTCGTAGCGGGGGACAAGAGACCCAGTACTTC. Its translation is CASSRSGGQETQYF. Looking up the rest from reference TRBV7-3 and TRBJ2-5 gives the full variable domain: GAGVSQTPSNKVTEKGKYVELRCDPISGHTALYWYRQSLGQGPEFLIYFQGTGAADDSGLPNDRFFAVRPEGSVSTLKIQRTERGDSAVYLCASSRSGGQETQYFGPGTRLLVL.

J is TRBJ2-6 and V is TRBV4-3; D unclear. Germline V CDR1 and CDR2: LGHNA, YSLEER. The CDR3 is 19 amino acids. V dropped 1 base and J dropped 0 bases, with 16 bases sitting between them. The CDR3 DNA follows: TGCGCCAGCAGCCAAGGTAATCCGGTTCCGAGCTCTGGGGCCAACGTCCTGACTTTC. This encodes CASSQGNPVPSSGANVLTF.

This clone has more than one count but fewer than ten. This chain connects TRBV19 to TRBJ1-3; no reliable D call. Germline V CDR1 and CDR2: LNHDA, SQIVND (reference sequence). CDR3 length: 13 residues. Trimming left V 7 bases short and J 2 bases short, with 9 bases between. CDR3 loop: CASTGVPGNTIYF. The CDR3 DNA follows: TGTGCCAGTACTGGGGTTCCTGGAAACACCATATATTTT.

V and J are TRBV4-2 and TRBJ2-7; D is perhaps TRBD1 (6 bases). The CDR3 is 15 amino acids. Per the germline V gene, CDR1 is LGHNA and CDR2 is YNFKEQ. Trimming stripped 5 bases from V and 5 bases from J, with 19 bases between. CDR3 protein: CASSLEAGVRDEQYF. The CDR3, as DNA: TGTGCCAGCAGCTTGGAGGCAGGGGTCCGGGACGAGCAGTACTTC.

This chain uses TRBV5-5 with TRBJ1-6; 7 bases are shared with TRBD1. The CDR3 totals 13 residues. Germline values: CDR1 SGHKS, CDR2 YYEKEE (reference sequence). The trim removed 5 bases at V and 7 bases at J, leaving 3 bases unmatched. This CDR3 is CASRTGNNSPLHF. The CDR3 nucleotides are TGTGCCAGCAGGACAGGGAACAATTCACCCCTCCACTTT.

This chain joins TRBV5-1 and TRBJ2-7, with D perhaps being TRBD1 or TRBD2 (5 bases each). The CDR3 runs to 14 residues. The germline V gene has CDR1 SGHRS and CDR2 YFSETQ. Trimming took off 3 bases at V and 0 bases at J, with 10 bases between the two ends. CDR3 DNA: TGCGCCAGCAGCTCATCAGGGAGCTCCTACGAGCAGTACTTC. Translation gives CASSSSGSSYEQYF. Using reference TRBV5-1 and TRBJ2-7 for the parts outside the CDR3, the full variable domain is KAGVTQTPRYLIKTRGQQVTLSCSPISGHRSVSWYQQTPGQGLQFLFEYFSETQRNKGNFPGRFSGRQFSNSRSEMNVSTLELGDSALYLCASSSSGSSYEQYFGPGTRLTVT.

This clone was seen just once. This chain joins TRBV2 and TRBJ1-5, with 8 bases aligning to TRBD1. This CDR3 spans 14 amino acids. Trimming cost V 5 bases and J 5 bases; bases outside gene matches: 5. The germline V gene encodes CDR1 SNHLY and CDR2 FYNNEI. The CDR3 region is CASSLGQGDQPQHF. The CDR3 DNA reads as TGTGCCAGCAGTCTCGGACAGGGAGATCAGCCCCAGCATTTT.

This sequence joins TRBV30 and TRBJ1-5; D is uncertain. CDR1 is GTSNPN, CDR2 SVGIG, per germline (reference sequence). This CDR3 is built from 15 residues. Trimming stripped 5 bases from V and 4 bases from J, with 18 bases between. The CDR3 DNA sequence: TGTGCCTGGGCCGAAGGGTCTTCTCTAAATCAGCCCCAGCATTTT. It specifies CAWAEGSSLNQPQHF. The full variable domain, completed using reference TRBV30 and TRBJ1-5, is SQTIHQWPATLVQPVGSPLSLECTVEGTSNPNLYWYRQAAGRGLQLLFYSVGIGQISSEVPQNLSASRPQDRQFILSSKKLLLSDSGFYLCAWAEGSSLNQPQHFGDGTRLSIL.